The clone carrying this T cell receptor (beta chain) was recorded only once. Profiled with immunoSEQ multiplex PCR; TCRdb holds only in-frame clones, not every one. The sample includes around 200,000 clones, approximately 84% of them seen just once. Unmatched junction bases numbered 11, after V lost 4 bases and J lost 8 bases. The germline CDR1 and CDR2 sequences are SGHRS and YFSETQ. The CDR3 has 15 amino acids. This sample was taken from a study of blood T cell repertoires in COVID-19. On the study more broadly: Acute-phase and convalescent COVID-19 samples originated in the United States, Italy and Spain.

This chain joins TRBV5-1 and TRBJ1-4, with 7 bases fitting TRBD1. The TCR was taken from a human donor with acute or convalescent COVID-19. The donor label of this sample is uncertain. The sequenced sample consisted of peripheral blood. CDR3 DNA sequence: TGCGCCAGCAGCCGCTCCGACAGGGAGACGGAAAAACTGTTTTTT. Its translation is CASSRSDRETEKLFF. Using reference TRBV5-1 and TRBJ1-4 for the parts outside the CDR3, the full variable domain is KAGVTQTPRYLIKTRGQQVTLSCSPISGHRSVSWYQQTPGQGLQFLFEYFSETQRNKGNFPGRFSGRQFSNSRSEMNVSTLELGDSALYLCASSRSDRETEKLFFGSGTQLSVL.